This T cell receptor beta chain is from a study of pediatric ulcerative colitis. Sequenced by immunoSEQ multiplex PCR; TCRdb stores in-frame clones only, minus some. The data contain more than 45,000 clones, about nine tenths of them singletons. Regarding the study as a whole: Ulcerative colitis patients shared more blood-rectal clones than controls.

From germline, CDR1 is SGHVS and CDR2 FNYEAQ. The CDR3 runs 14 residues. Trimming removed 5 bases at V and 1 base at J, with 11 bases between. Comment on this clone: Antigen: not known.

The V call is TRBV7-6, the J call TRBJ1-1; D is unresolved. The sample was blood. The TCR was taken from a boy aged 10-17 years who was a control in a study of pediatric ulcerative colitis. In nucleotides, the CDR3 is TGTGCCAGCAGCCCTAGTTTGGCGAACACTGAAGCTTTCTTT. This codes for CASSPSLANTEAFF. Supplemented by reference TRBV7-6 and TRBJ1-1, the full variable domain reads GAGVSQSPRYKVTKRGQDVALRCDPISGHVSLYWYRQALGQGPEFLTYFNYEAQQDKSGLPNDRFSAERPEGSISTLTIQRTEQRDSAMYRCASSPSLANTEAFFGQGTRLTVV.